The 32 T cell receptor beta chains listed next were all sequenced from one sample in a study of regulatory T cells in long-lasting Graves disease. Researchers made TCR beta libraries by using iRepertoire HTBI primers and running Arm-PCR on CDR3 regions. In TCRdb, the multiplex PCR reads were re-called with MiXCR into one record per CDR3 protein. Of about 430,000 distinct CDR3 sequences listed, over 20% are singletons. Time point noted: persistent/refractory GD, antithyroid drugs over 5 years with positive TRAb. From PBMCs, RNA was extracted and then used to make the TCR library. Sample: peripheral blood mononuclear cells (PBMCs), taken when the disease was refractory, from a patient treated with antithyroid drugs. These TCRs come from a female donor with Graves disease.

This clonotype has just a few counts. The chain links TRBV30 to TRBJ2-5; TRBD1 is a possible D gene (6 bases). Trimming removed 3 bases from V and 5 bases from J, with 10 bases in between. Germline V gene data show CDR1 as GTSNPN and CDR2 as SVGIG (reference sequence). There are 12 residues in the CDR3. CDR3 amino acids: CAWSPGEETQYF. Written as DNA, the CDR3 is TGTGCCTGGAGCCCAGGGGAGGAGACCCAGTACTTC.

Concerning this clonotype itself: A much larger clone lies one base from this, so it may be a read error. This chain connects TRBV11-2 to TRBJ1-3; TRBD1 aligns across 7 bases. This CDR3 has 15 amino acids. CDR1 and CDR2 from the germline V gene are SGHAT and FQNNGV. The CDR3 region has the DNA TGTGCCAGCAGCTCCCGACAGGGCGATGGAGACACCATATATTTT. It yields the protein CASSSRQGDGDTIYF.

Only a few counts were recorded for this clonotype. V usage is TRBV19 and J usage is TRBJ2-1, with D perhaps being TRBD1 or TRBD2 (5 bases each). This CDR3 is 15 amino acids long. V lost 4 bases and J lost 0, with 10 bases in between. Germline V gene lookup returns CDR1 LNHDA and CDR2 SQIVND (reference sequence). This CDR3 reads CASSRDQSSYNEQFF. CDR3 sequence (DNA): TGTGCCAGTAGTAGGGACCAGAGCTCCTACAATGAGCAGTTCTTC.

The chain recombines TRBV20-1 with TRBJ2-7; 9 bases are a match to TRBD2. The CDR3 has 15 residues. Germline CDR1 DFQATT, CDR2 SNEGSKA (reference sequence). V lost 6 bases, J lost 2 bases, and 11 bases stayed unmatched. The DNA for the CDR3 is TGCAGTGCCGTCAAGGTTAGCGGGGGACCCTACGAGCAGTACTTC. Amino acid sequence: CSAVKVSGGPYEQYF.

The gene calls are TRBV29-1 and TRBJ1-1; D unresolved. The V gene lost 3 bases and the J gene lost 5 bases, with 16 bases spanning the gap. From germline, CDR1 is SQVTM and CDR2 ANQGSEA. The length of the CDR3 is 14 residues. CDR3 residues: CSVDPPGAGTEAFF. DNA of the CDR3: TGCAGCGTTGACCCTCCAGGCGCGGGGACTGAAGCTTTCTTT.

This clonotype occurred a few times. V and J are TRBV27 and TRBJ1-2; a possible D gene is TRBD1 (6 bases). V dropped 4 bases and J dropped 6 bases, with 18 bases sitting between them. This CDR3 is 15 amino acids long. CDR1 MNHEY and CDR2 SMNVEV come from the germline V gene (reference sequence). The CDR3 DNA reads TGTGCCAGCAGTTCAACCCCTTCGGGGGGCAATGGCTACACCTTC. It is translated as CASSSTPSGGNGYTF.

There are a few counts of this clonotype. The rearrangement links TRBV5-1 to TRBJ1-2; D is uncertain. Trimming removed 5 bases at V and 2 bases at J, with 13 bases between. The CDR3 runs to 14 residues. Germline V gene lookup returns CDR1 SGHRS and CDR2 YFSETQ. CDR3 residues: CASRTEVQNYGYTF. CDR3 DNA: TGCGCCAGCAGAACAGAAGTACAAAACTATGGCTACACCTTC. The full variable domain, rest sourced from reference TRBV5-1 and TRBJ1-2, is KAGVTQTPRYLIKTRGQQVTLSCSPISGHRSVSWYQQTPGQGLQFLFEYFSETQRNKGNFPGRFSGRQFSNSRSEMNVSTLELGDSALYLCASRTEVQNYGYTFGSGTRLTVV.

V usage is TRBV15 and J usage is TRBJ2-7; TRBD2 matches at 14 bases. Germline V gene sequence: CDR1 LNHNV, CDR2 YYDKDF (reference sequence). The CDR3 is made up of 17 amino acids. V was pared by 2 bases and J by 4 bases, with 7 bases of the junction left unmatched. CDR3 DNA: TGTGCCACCAGCAGACCCAGACTAGCGGGAGGGCCTTACGAGCAGTACTTC. Translating gives CATSRPRLAGGPYEQYF.

This clonotype was counted a single time. A much larger clone is a single base away; this may be a read error. The rearrangement links TRBV12-3 or TRBV12-4 to TRBJ2-2; 9 bases match TRBD1. Unmatched junction bases numbered 12, after V lost 6 bases and J lost 4 bases. The CDR3 contains 17 residues. The CDR3 DNA follows: TGTGCCAGCAGACGACAGGGGGGTTCCGCGAGCACCGGGGAGCTGTTTTTT. It encodes CASRRQGGSASTGELFF.

This clonotype was detected ten times or more. V and J are TRBV2 and TRBJ2-7, with unresolved D. CDR1 SNHLY and CDR2 FYNNEI come from the germline V gene. This CDR3 has 16 residues. V was pared by 1 base and J by 0 bases, with 13 bases between. CDR3 nucleotides: TGTGCCAGCAGTGAAGATATGGGGATTAGCTCCTACGAGCAGTACTTC. Its translation is CASSEDMGISSYEQYF. Based on the CDR3 plus reference TRBV2 and TRBJ2-7, the full variable domain is EPEVTQTPSHQVTQMGQEVILRCVPISNHLYFYWYRQILGQKVEFLVSFYNNEISEKSEIFDDQFSVERPDGSNFTLKIRSTKLEDSAMYFCASSEDMGISSYEQYFGPGTRLTVT.

This chain links TRBV5-6 with TRBJ2-1; D remains unclear. Between the trimmed V and J ends, which lost 2 bases and 7 bases, there was a span of 7 bases. The CDR3 totals 12 residues. Germline assignment: CDR1 SGHDT and CDR2 YYEEEE. The CDR3 bases are TGTGCCAGCAGCTTTGCTGTTAATGAGCAGTTCTTC. Translation: CASSFAVNEQFF.

V and J are TRBV27 and TRBJ2-7; 7 positions agree with TRBD2. Germline CDR1 is MNHEY and CDR2 is SMNVEV (reference sequence). The CDR3 consists of 18 residues. Trimming cost V 2 bases and J 1 base; bases outside gene matches: 14. In nucleotides, the CDR3 is TGTGCCAGCAGTTTAAAGGCACCGGGACTAACCATTTCCTACGAGCAGTACTTC. This encodes CASSLKAPGLTISYEQYF.

Remarks on this clonotype: This may arise from a read error, as a much more abundant clone is one base away. The chain uses TRBV10-3 and TRBJ1-1; the D gene is possibly TRBD1 (5 bases). The CDR3 has 14 residues. V dropped 5 bases and J dropped 3 bases, with 13 bases sitting between them. CDR1 is ENHRY and CDR2 is SYGVKD in the germline V gene. CDR3 region: CAISKTAGDTEAFF. The CDR3 region has the DNA TGTGCCATCAGTAAGACAGCGGGGGACACTGAAGCTTTCTTT.

About this clonotype itself: This is likely an artifact of a read error, given a far larger clone one base away. The chain carries TRBV7-9 and TRBJ2-7; TRBD1 might be the D (6 bases). Germline CDR1 is SEHNR and CDR2 is FQNEAQ (reference sequence). This CDR3 spans 12 amino acids. The V gene lost 6 bases and the J gene lost 6 bases, with 12 bases spanning the gap. Written as DNA, the CDR3 is TGTGCCAGCAGTTCCTACAGGGTCGAGCAGTACTTC. Its translation is CASSSYRVEQYF.

This clonotype was seen a few times. V and J are TRBV7-9 and TRBJ2-7, with D possibly being TRBD2 (6 bases). The ends were cut back, 0 bases at V and 4 bases at J, with 16 bases in the middle. The length of the CDR3 is 16 residues. Germline V gene data show CDR1 as SEHNR and CDR2 as FQNEAQ (reference sequence). CDR3 residues: CASSLASTSLYYEQYF. The CDR3 DNA is TGTGCCAGCAGCTTAGCTTCGACTAGTCTATATTACGAGCAGTACTTC.

The CDR3: CASRRENTEAFF. The CDR3 DNA sequence: TGCGCCAGCAGGAGGGAGAACACTGAAGCTTTCTTT. The chain uses TRBV5-1 and TRBJ1-1; D gene ambiguous. From germline, CDR1 is SGHRS and CDR2 YFSETQ. Deletions cut 5 bases from V and 1 base from J, with 6 bases between. The CDR3 consists of 12 residues.

The rearrangement links TRBV7-8 to TRBJ1-1, with 8 bases lining up with TRBD1. The junction had 9 bases not matched to a gene; V was cut back by 5 bases and J by 4 bases. CDR1 is SGHVS and CDR2 is FQNEAQ in the germline V gene. The CDR3 is made up of 15 amino acids. CDR3 sequence: CASSRMGTGRTEAFF. DNA for the CDR3: TGTGCCAGCAGCCGCATGGGGACAGGCCGCACTGAAGCTTTCTTT.

As concerns this clonotype: Just one base apart from a much larger clone, this may be a read error. This chain joins TRBV6-1 and TRBJ2-2; possibly TRBD2 for D (7 bases). This CDR3 region has 14 residues. V shed 6 bases and J shed 5 bases, with 13 bases lying between them. CDR1 and CDR2 from the germline V gene are MNHNS and SASEGT. The CDR3: CASSGGHETGELFF. CDR3 nucleotide sequence: TGTGCCAGCAGCGGGGGGCATGAGACCGGGGAGCTGTTTTTT.

This clonotype was picked up many times. The chain uses TRBV7-2 and TRBJ2-7; no clear D gene. Germline V gives CDR1 SGHTA, CDR2 FQGNSA. V was clipped by 1 base and J by 3 bases, with 13 bases between them. The CDR3 covers 15 residues. The CDR3 loop is CASSLVSGRGYEQYF. The DNA of the CDR3 is TGTGCCAGCAGCTTAGTCTCCGGTCGTGGCTACGAGCAGTACTTC.

On this clonotype itself: One base away lies a much larger clone, so this may be a sequencing read error. The rearrangement joins TRBV11-2 to TRBJ2-5; 8 positions agree with TRBD1. Germline-derived CDR1 and CDR2 are SGHAT and FQNNGV. The CDR3 runs 16 residues. The CDR3 bases are TGTGCCGGCAGCAGCCGACAGGGGCTGTACCAAGAGACCCAGTACTTC. Translated: CAGSSRQGLYQETQYF.

The chain employs TRBV19 and TRBJ2-2; D is undetermined. The CDR3 totals 14 residues. Per the germline V gene, CDR1 is LNHDA and CDR2 is SQIVND (reference sequence). The germline V and J ends were trimmed by 2 bases and 5 bases, with 9 bases remaining between them. The CDR3 region is CASSITELTGELFF. In DNA form, the CDR3 reads TGTGCCAGTAGTATAACCGAGCTTACCGGGGAGCTGTTTTTT.

The V and J genes are TRBV5-4 and TRBJ1-2; perhaps TRBD1 as D (6 bases). V was clipped by 4 bases and J by 7 bases, with 17 bases between them. Germline V gives CDR1 SGHNT, CDR2 YYREEE (reference sequence). The CDR3 is 14 amino acids. CDR3 protein: CASSGARQDPGYTF. The CDR3 DNA reads as TGTGCCAGCAGCGGAGCAAGACAGGATCCTGGCTACACCTTC.

The chain links TRBV19 to TRBJ2-1; no firm D call. V was pared by 7 bases and J by 2 bases, with 15 bases between. This CDR3 is built from 15 residues. Per germline, CDR1 LNHDA and CDR2 SQIVND (reference sequence). CDR3 sequence reads: CASNTSPGTYNEQFF. The DNA for the CDR3 is TGTGCCAGTAACACGTCCCCGGGCACCTACAATGAGCAGTTCTTC.

The rearrangement links TRBV29-1 to TRBJ2-2; possibly TRBD1 or TRBD2 for D (5 bases each). Deletions cut 4 bases from V and 1 base from J, with 16 bases between. This CDR3 contains 16 residues. CDR1 and CDR2 from the germline V gene are SQVTM and ANQGSEA. The CDR3 region is CSVVTRDGLNTGELFF. The CDR3 region has the DNA TGCAGCGTTGTTACCCGGGACGGCCTGAACACCGGGGAGCTGTTTTTT.

This clonotype was counted at least ten times. V is TRBV2 and J is TRBJ2-7; 11 bases fit TRBD2. Germline CDR1 SNHLY, CDR2 FYNNEI. This CDR3 is built from 15 residues. V gave up 5 bases and J gave up 3 bases; unmatched junction bases: 6. CDR3 in amino acids: CASSLFTSGSYEQYF. The CDR3 DNA is TGTGCCAGCAGTCTTTTTACTAGCGGGAGCTACGAGCAGTACTTC. The whole variable domain, remainder taken from reference TRBV2 and TRBJ2-7, is EPEVTQTPSHQVTQMGQEVILRCVPISNHLYFYWYRQILGQKVEFLVSFYNNEISEKSEIFDDQFSVERPDGSNFTLKIRSTKLEDSAMYFCASSLFTSGSYEQYFGPGTRLTVT.

This chain's CDR3 is CASSSLADSTYEQYF. The CDR3, as DNA: TGTGCCAGCAGTTCTTTAGCAGACTCGACATACGAGCAGTACTTC. The chain uses TRBV12-3 or TRBV12-4 and TRBJ2-7, with unresolved D. V shed 4 bases and J shed 4 bases, with 17 bases lying between them. This CDR3 is 15 amino acids long.

This clonotype has more than one count but fewer than ten. CDR3 coding DNA: TGCAGTGCTAGAGTCGGACAGCGCTATGGCTACACCTTC. It is translated as CSARVGQRYGYTF. V is TRBV20-1 and J is TRBJ1-2; D possibly corresponds to TRBD1 (6 bases). The germline V gene encodes CDR1 DFQATT and CDR2 SNEGSKA (reference sequence). The germline V and J ends were trimmed by 1 base and 4 bases, with 10 bases remaining between them. CDR3 length equals 13 residues.

This clonotype showed up many times. This rearrangement joins TRBV28 to TRBJ2-7; TRBD2 might be the D (7 bases). Trimming removed 3 bases at V and 4 bases at J, with 22 bases between. This CDR3 spans 17 amino acids. Germline V gene sequence: CDR1 MDHEN, CDR2 SYDVKM. In nucleotides, the CDR3 is TGTGCCAGCAGTTTCGGGTGGGGGAGGGAAAGGGGGTACGAGCAGTACTTC. Encoded protein: CASSFGWGRERGYEQYF.

This clonotype was recorded at least ten times. CDR3 coding DNA: TGTGCCAGCAGGATGACAGGAGCCTCCTCCGGCTACACCTTC. This encodes CASRMTGASSGYTF. The rearrangement joins TRBV6-1 to TRBJ1-2; D is perhaps TRBD1 (6 bases). The V and J ends lost 6 bases and 8 bases respectively, with 19 bases between them. CDR1 and CDR2 (germline): MNHNS, SASEGT. CDR3 length: 14 residues.

This clonotype came up a few times. The J gene is TRBJ1-5, the V gene TRBV7-6; perhaps TRBD1 as D (6 bases). The germline V and J ends were trimmed by 1 base and 3 bases, with 16 bases remaining between them. Germline V CDR1 and CDR2: SGHVS, FNYEAQ. The CDR3 is made up of 17 amino acids. CDR3 bases: TGTGCCAGCAGCTTAGACCCACAGGGTCCGCACAATCAGCCCCAGCATTTT. Translated: CASSLDPQGPHNQPQHF.

This clonotype was seen only a few times. V and J are TRBV10-3 and TRBJ2-7; 8 positions agree with TRBD2. The CDR3 has 15 residues. V lost 6 bases, J lost 2 bases, and 9 bases stayed unmatched. Germline CDR1 reads ENHRY; CDR2 reads SYGVKD. CDR3 loop: CAISPLSGKTYEQYF. In DNA, the CDR3 is TGTGCCATCAGCCCTCTTAGCGGGAAGACCTACGAGCAGTACTTC.

This clonotype was detected ten times or more. The chain is built from TRBV6-2 or TRBV6-3 and TRBJ2-7, with a possible D match to TRBD2 (6 bases). Germline CDR1 MNHEY, CDR2 SVGEGT. CDR3 length: 14 amino acids. Trimming removed 2 bases at V and 0 bases at J, with 8 bases between. The CDR3 bases are TGTGCCAGCAGTTACGAGGAGGGCTCCTACGAGCAGTACTTC. This encodes CASSYEEGSYEQYF.